The 24 T cell receptor beta chains below all came from one sample that was sequenced in a study of cytomegalovirus exposure and HLA in healthy donors. Amplification used 60 Vbeta primers and 13 Jbeta primers. Some clones are missing from TCRdb's copy, which holds only in-frame ones; the method was immunoSEQ multiplex PCR. The table records roughly 100,000 clones, roughly 79% of them present only once. Source material: PBMCs. The receptors come from a middle-aged man in good health and CMV-seronegative.

The rearrangement links TRBV18 to TRBJ2-7, with 7 bases aligning to TRBD1. Per germline, CDR1 KGHSH and CDR2 LQKENI. V lost 3 bases and J lost 5; bases outside the gene matches: 1. There are 12 residues in the CDR3. CDR3 in amino acids: CASSPGTDEQYF. The CDR3 nucleotides read TGTGCCAGCTCACCCGGGACAGACGAGCAGTACTTC.

The chain recombines TRBV5-8 with TRBJ2-5, with TRBD2 identical over 11 bases. J gave up 5 bases and V 0 bases, and 9 bases lay outside the gene matches. This CDR3 region has 17 residues. Germline V gene sequence: CDR1 SGHTS, CDR2 YDEGEE. The CDR3 DNA reads as TGTGCCAGCAGCTTGGGGCTAGCGGGGGGTGTAATGGAGACCCAGTACTTC. Amino acid sequence: CASSLGLAGGVMETQYF.

V is TRBV27 and J is TRBJ2-3; 9 nucleotides match TRBD1. V lost 6 bases, J lost 0 bases, and 7 bases stayed unmatched. The CDR3 consists of 16 residues. Germline CDR1 MNHEY, CDR2 SMNVEV (reference sequence). CDR3 bases: TGTGCCAGCAGGCGACAGGGGGGCGGGAGCACAGATACGCAGTATTTT. Residues: CASRRQGGGSTDTQYF.

This clone has only a few counts. J is TRBJ1-1 and V is TRBV6-5; a possible D gene is TRBD1 (6 bases). CDR3 length: 12 amino acids. The germline V and J ends were trimmed by 6 bases and 7 bases, with 12 bases remaining between them. Germline V CDR1 and CDR2: MNHEY, SVGAGI. The CDR3: CASRFPGDEAFF. CDR3 nucleotide sequence: TGTGCCAGCAGATTCCCAGGGGATGAAGCTTTCTTT.

The sample holds a few counts of this clone. This chain uses TRBV27 with TRBJ2-7; D is undetermined. Trimming stripped 4 bases from V and 0 bases from J, with 7 bases between. This CDR3 spans 13 amino acids. Germline V CDR1 and CDR2: MNHEY, SMNVEV (reference sequence). The CDR3 DNA reads TGTGCCAGCAGTTCAGAGGCCTCCTACGAGCAGTACTTC. Translated, it gives CASSSEASYEQYF.

This chain connects TRBV7-8 to TRBJ2-1, with D tentatively TRBD2 (5 bases). Germline V gene sequence: CDR1 SGHVS, CDR2 FQNEAQ. V was pared by 1 base and J by 0 bases, with 13 bases between. The CDR3 consists of 17 residues. In nucleotides, the CDR3 is TGTGCCAGCAGCTTAGATGGGCGCGGGCTCTCCTACAATGAGCAGTTCTTC. Residues: CASSLDGRGLSYNEQFF.

The chain has TRBV7-5 and TRBJ1-2; the table's TRBD1 call for D was not verified on the DNA. TRBV7-5 has pseudogene status. This CDR3 is 16 amino acids long. The CDR3 sequence is CARSLSKGDKVYGYTF. DNA for the CDR3: TGTGCCAGAAGCTTATCTAAAGGGGACAAAGTCTATGGCTACACCTTC.

The chain joins TRBV14 to TRBJ2-5; D is perhaps TRBD2 (6 bases). The CDR3 runs to 15 residues. V gave up 4 bases and J gave up 1 base, with 13 bases separating them. Per the germline V gene, CDR1 is SGHDN and CDR2 is FVKESK. In nucleotides, the CDR3 is TGTGCCAGCAGCCTTCGGCGGGGCCCCCAAGAGACCCAGTACTTC. Its translation is CASSLRRGPQETQYF.

CDR3 residues: CASSPNSGGVNTQYF. In DNA, the CDR3 is TGTGCCAGCAGCCCAAATAGCGGGGGGGTAAATACGCAGTATTTT. The chain links TRBV7-9 to TRBJ2-3; 11 nucleotides match TRBD2. CDR1 and CDR2 from the germline V gene are SEHNR and FQNEAQ (reference sequence). CDR3 length equals 15 residues. The trim removed 5 bases at V and 7 bases at J, leaving 8 bases unmatched.

The V and J genes are TRBV5-1 and TRBJ2-2, with 8 bases matching TRBD1. This CDR3 region has 14 residues. Germline V gene sequence: CDR1 SGHRS, CDR2 YFSETQ. Losses at the gene ends were 4 bases for V and 9 bases for J; bases not matched to a gene: 8. The CDR3 DNA is TGCGCCAGCAGCCTGGGACAGGCAGGCCGGGAGCTGTTTTTT. This sequence encodes CASSLGQAGRELFF.

This clone has only a few counts. The chain joins TRBV19 to TRBJ1-5; no reliable D call. This CDR3 spans 15 amino acids. V was trimmed by 7 bases and J by 1 base, leaving 14 bases between them. Germline values: CDR1 LNHDA, CDR2 SQIVND (reference sequence). The CDR3 here is CASTPRSISNQPQHF. The CDR3 nucleotides are TGTGCCAGTACCCCCAGGTCGATCAGCAATCAGCCCCAGCATTTT.

A note on this clone: Different DNA sequences within this sample yield the same CDR3. The genes are TRBV6-6 and TRBJ2-7, with TRBD1 identical over 9 bases. The V gene's germline CDR1 is MNHNY and CDR2 SVGAGI (reference sequence). The CDR3 contains 15 residues. V gave up 0 bases and J gave up 4 bases; unmatched junction bases: 4. Here the CDR3 reads CASSYSTGGSYEQYF. CDR3 sequence (DNA): TGTGCCAGCAGTTACTCGACAGGGGGGTCTTACGAGCAGTACTTC.

The chain carries TRBV6-5 and TRBJ2-5, with 8 bases aligning to TRBD1. The J call may be mistaken, given a closer DNA end match to TRBJ2-7. Germline CDR1 is MNHEY and CDR2 is SVGAGI. The CDR3 is 13 residues long. In DNA form, the CDR3 reads TGTGCCAGCAGGAGGGACAGGAGGTACGAGCAGTACTTC. It yields the protein CASRRDRRYEQYF.

The V call is TRBV7-3, the J call TRBJ1-1; D unresolved. V was shortened by 6 bases and J by 7 bases, with 18 bases between the two germline ends. The CDR3 covers 14 residues. The germline CDR1 and CDR2 sequences are SGHTA and FQGTGA. The CDR3 nucleotides read TGTGCCAGCAGTTCAGAAGCGGGGAATTATGAAGCTTTCTTT. Protein product: CASSSEAGNYEAFF.

This sequence joins TRBV5-6 and TRBJ1-2, with 7 bases fitting TRBD1. Germline CDR1 is SGHDT and CDR2 is YYEEEE. Trimming cost V 1 base and J 8 bases; bases outside gene matches: 5. The length of the CDR3 is 13 residues. CDR3 region: CASSLKGAAGYTF. The CDR3 DNA reads as TGTGCCAGCAGCTTGAAGGGGGCGGCCGGCTACACCTTC.

V is TRBV6-5 and J is TRBJ1-4; D gene unclear. Trimming shortened V by 0 bases and J by 7 bases, and 6 bases separated the two germline ends. From germline, CDR1 is MNHEY and CDR2 SVGAGI. The CDR3 is 13 residues long. This CDR3 reads CASSYSEVEKLFF. In DNA, the CDR3 is TGTGCCAGCAGTTACTCGGAGGTTGAAAAACTGTTTTTT.

The chain joins TRBV10-3 to TRBJ2-1, with 7 bases that match TRBD1. Germline V gives CDR1 ENHRY, CDR2 SYGVKD. There are 13 residues in the CDR3. V shed 6 bases and J 1 base; nucleotides not matched to a gene: 0. CDR3 nucleotide sequence: TGTGCCATCAGACAGGGGTCCTACAATGAGCAGTTCTTC. Residues: CAIRQGSYNEQFF.

The sample holds a few counts of this clone. The rearrangement joins TRBV27 to TRBJ2-1; weak D call: TRBD1 (5 bases). Trimming took off 5 bases at V and 9 bases at J, with 11 bases between the two ends. CDR3 length equals 12 residues. Germline values: CDR1 MNHEY, CDR2 SMNVEV (reference sequence). The CDR3 DNA reads TGTGCCAGCAGTCAAAGGGGAAGTGAGCAGTTCTTC. Its translation is CASSQRGSEQFF.

This clone was seen a handful of times. CDR3 region: CASRRGQFYGYTF. The CDR3 coding sequence is TGTGCCAGCAGGCGAGGGCAGTTTTATGGCTACACCTTC. V usage is TRBV6-5 and J usage is TRBJ1-2, with D unclear. From germline, CDR1 is MNHEY and CDR2 SVGAGI. This CDR3 has 13 amino acids. The V gene lost 6 bases and the J gene lost 5 bases, with 13 bases spanning the gap.

V and J are TRBV15 and TRBJ1-1; 11 bases are a match to TRBD1. The CDR3 runs to 14 residues. The V gene's germline CDR1 is LNHNV and CDR2 YYDKDF (reference sequence). J lost 4 bases, V lost 8 bases, and 6 bases had no gene match. The CDR3 coding sequence is TGTGCCACCGCGGGGACAGGGGGTCTCACTGAAGCTTTCTTT. Translated, it gives CATAGTGGLTEAFF.

The chain employs TRBV4-2 and TRBJ1-1; D unresolved. CDR1 and CDR2 from the germline V gene are LGHNA and YNFKEQ. The CDR3 length is 16 residues. V was trimmed by 0 bases and J by 2 bases, leaving 13 bases between them. The CDR3 spells CASSQDRVTKNTEAFF. CDR3 in DNA: TGTGCCAGCAGCCAAGATCGGGTCACAAAAAACACTGAAGCTTTCTTT.

This chain links TRBV11-3 with TRBJ1-2; 9 bases agree with TRBD1. J was trimmed by 5 bases and V by 5 bases; bases with no gene match: 9. The CDR3 contains 15 residues. Germline loops: CDR1 SGHNT, CDR2 YENEEA. The CDR3 sequence is CASSKGGDREYGYTF. The CDR3 coding sequence is TGTGCCAGCAGCAAAGGTGGGGACAGGGAATATGGCTACACCTTC. Using reference TRBV11-3 and TRBJ1-2 for the parts outside the CDR3, the full variable domain is EAGVVQSPRYKIIEKKQPVAFWCNPISGHNTLYWYLQNLGQGPELLIRYENEEAVDDSQLPKDRFSAERLKGVDSTLKIQPAELGDSAVYLCASSKGGDREYGYTFGSGTRLTVV.

A single count supports this clone. The chain links TRBV5-6 to TRBJ2-5; D not resolved. Per germline, CDR1 SGHDT and CDR2 YYEEEE. The CDR3 sequence is 14 residues long. Deletions cut 0 bases from V and 4 bases from J, with 10 bases between. The CDR3 DNA sequence: TGTGCCAGCAGCTTGGGTATCAGGCCAGAGACCCAGTACTTC. This gives the protein CASSLGIRPETQYF.

The chain has TRBV9 and TRBJ1-2; tentative D call: TRBD1 (5 bases). V shed 8 bases and J shed 2 bases, with 16 bases lying between them. CDR3 length: 14 amino acids. The V gene's germline CDR1 is SGDLS and CDR2 YYNGEE. CDR3 region: CASRGSAENYGYTF. The DNA of the CDR3 is TGTGCCAGTCGGGGGTCAGCGGAAAACTATGGCTACACCTTC.